This TCR beta chain stems from a study of T cells in Graves' hyperthyroidism and ophthalmopathy. Study conclusions and caveats: Blood also contained most expanded thyroid clonotypes above 0.001.

The sample holds many counts of this clonotype. Its antigen is not known. The authors took PBMCs from roughly 9.7 ml fresh peripheral blood. V lost 4 bases and J lost 3; bases outside the gene matches: 9. Per the germline V gene, CDR1 is SGHDT and CDR2 is YYEEEE. The CDR3 contains 15 residues. The CDR3 regions of TCR beta were amplified from RNA transcripts. The TCR CDR3 was amplified in a first-round RT-PCR using the HTBI primer set. TCRdb used MiXCR to reprocess the multiplex PCR reads, holding one entry per CDR3 protein. The repertoire holds roughly 290,000 distinct CDR3 sequences, with about an eighth as singletons.

The source is a woman in her 30s with Graves' hyperthyroidism that later progressed to Graves' ophthalmopathy. The chain couples TRBV5-6 to TRBJ2-7; 8 bases are a match to TRBD2. Input material: blood. The CDR3 reads CASSEERERGYEQYF. The CDR3 coding sequence is TGTGCCAGCAGCGAAGAGCGGGAGAGGGGCTACGAGCAGTACTTC.